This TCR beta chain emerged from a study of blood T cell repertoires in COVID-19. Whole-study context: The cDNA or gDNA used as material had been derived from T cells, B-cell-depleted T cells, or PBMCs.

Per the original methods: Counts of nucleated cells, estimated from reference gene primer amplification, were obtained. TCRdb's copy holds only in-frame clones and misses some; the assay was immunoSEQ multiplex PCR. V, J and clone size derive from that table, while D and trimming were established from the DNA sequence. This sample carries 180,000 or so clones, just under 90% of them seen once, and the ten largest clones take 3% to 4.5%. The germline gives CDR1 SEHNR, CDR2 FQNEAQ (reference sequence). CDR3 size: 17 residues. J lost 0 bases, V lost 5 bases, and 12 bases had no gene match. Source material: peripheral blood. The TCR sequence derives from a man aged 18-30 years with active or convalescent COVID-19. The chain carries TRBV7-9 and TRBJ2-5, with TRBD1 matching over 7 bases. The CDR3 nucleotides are TGTGCCAGCAGCCCGAGGGGGCCCAGCCCGTACCAAGAGACCCAGTACTTC. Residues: CASSPRGPSPYQETQYF.